These 29 T cell receptor beta chains were all obtained from the same sample, sequenced in a study of blood T cell repertoires in COVID-19. Sequencing used immunoSEQ multiplex PCR; TCRdb keeps in-frame clones, though not all of them. In the table there are about 140,000 clones, approximately 78% of which are singletons. The specimen sequenced was peripheral blood. The receptor source for this set is a woman aged 80 or over with acute or convalescent COVID-19.

V gene TRBV4-1 combines with J gene TRBJ2-5; 10 bases align to TRBD1. The trim removed 5 bases at V and 5 bases at J, leaving 17 bases unmatched. Germline lookup yields CDR1 MGHRA and CDR2 YSYEKL. CDR3 length: 18 amino acids. CDR3 sequence: CASSTLPTGQGTSETQYF. The CDR3 bases are TGCGCCAGCAGCACCCTCCCAACGGGACAGGGGACGTCGGAGACCCAGTACTTC.

This chain connects TRBV27 to TRBJ1-6, with D perhaps TRBD1 (6 bases). Trimming pared 7 bases from V and 3 bases from J, leaving 13 bases between. Per germline, CDR1 MNHEY and CDR2 SMNVEV (reference sequence). This CDR3 comprises 15 residues. As DNA, the CDR3 is TGTGCCAGCACACCGGACAGCCTCTATAATTCACCCCTCCACTTT. Encoded protein: CASTPDSLYNSPLHF.

The chain combines TRBV25-1 with TRBJ2-7; tentatively, D is TRBD2 (7 bases). The CDR3 runs 14 residues. Per the germline V gene, CDR1 is MGHDK and CDR2 is SYGVNS. The V end lost 6 bases, the J end lost 2 bases, and 14 bases lay between the germline ends. In DNA, the CDR3 is TGTGCCAGCAGCCGGGGGGCAGAGACCTACGAGCAGTACTTC. Amino acids: CASSRGAETYEQYF.

The V and J genes are TRBV11-2 and TRBJ2-7, with 10 bases lining up with TRBD1. This CDR3 comprises 16 residues. The junction had 14 bases not matched to a gene; V was cut back by 5 bases and J by 7 bases. Per germline, CDR1 SGHAT and CDR2 FQNNGV. This CDR3 reads CASSPQGTGVPQEQYF. For the CDR3, the DNA is TGTGCCAGCAGCCCCCAGGGGACAGGGGTCCCTCAGGAGCAGTACTTC.

The chain recombines TRBV23-1 with TRBJ2-1; D unresolved. TRBV23-1 has ORF status, its function being uncertain. The V end was cut by 4 bases, the J end by 0 bases, with 10 bases between. The CDR3 spans 15 residues. The CDR3 nucleotides read TGCGCCAGCAGTCCCAACTCGTCCTCCTACAATGAGCAGTTCTTC. Encoded protein: CASSPNSSSYNEQFF.

The chain is built from TRBV7-8 and TRBJ2-7; weak D call: TRBD1 (6 bases). Germline V gives CDR1 SGHVS, CDR2 FQNEAQ. The germline V and J ends were trimmed by 5 bases and 4 bases, with 18 bases remaining between them. The length of the CDR3 is 15 residues. CDR3: CASSRRQQGNYEQYF. The CDR3 nucleotides are TGTGCCAGCAGCCGCCGCCAACAGGGAAATTACGAGCAGTACTTC.

The chain is built from TRBV7-9 and TRBJ2-6; D is possibly TRBD1 (6 bases). The CDR3 consists of 15 residues. Trimming shortened V by 5 bases and J by 4 bases, and 12 bases separated the two germline ends. Looked up from germline, CDR1 is SEHNR and CDR2 is FQNEAQ (reference sequence). The CDR3, as DNA: TGTGCCAGCAGCCAGGGGCCCGTCGGGGCCAACGTCCTGACTTTC. Residues: CASSQGPVGANVLTF.

J is TRBJ1-2 and V is TRBV3-1 (or the pseudogene TRBV3-2), with a weak D call TRBD1 (6 bases). Per germline, CDR1 LGHDT and CDR2 YNNKEL (reference sequence). Trimming pared 1 base from V and 4 bases from J, leaving 13 bases between. This CDR3 spans 15 amino acids. The CDR3 DNA follows: TGTGCCAGCAGCCAAGGAATCGGACAGTCCTATGGCTACACCTTC. Protein sequence: CASSQGIGQSYGYTF.

V and J are TRBV6-5 and TRBJ1-5; the D gene is possibly TRBD1 (5 bases). V shed 6 bases and J shed 7 bases, with 19 bases lying between them. Germline lookup yields CDR1 MNHEY and CDR2 SVGAGI. The CDR3 runs to 15 residues. Here the CDR3 DNA reads TGTGCCAGCAGGCCGGGGGTCAGGGTGGGGCAGCCCCAGCATTTT. Protein sequence: CASRPGVRVGQPQHF.

V is TRBV6-1 and J is TRBJ1-5; D is possibly TRBD1 (6 bases). Trimming removed 3 bases at V and 3 bases at J, with 12 bases between. This CDR3 has 15 residues. Germline CDR1 reads MNHNS; CDR2 reads SASEGT. CDR3 sequence (DNA): TGTGCCAGCAGTGATCGACAGGCGTTCAATCAGCCCCAGCATTTT. Protein sequence: CASSDRQAFNQPQHF.

This clone was counted between two and nine times. The chain combines TRBV28 with TRBJ1-4; D gene unclear. Trimming shortened V by 8 bases and J by 8 bases, and 24 bases separated the two germline ends. Per germline, CDR1 MDHEN and CDR2 SYDVKM. This CDR3 is 16 amino acids long. The CDR3 DNA follows: TGTGCCAGCCATTCCCGAGCATCCCCGCTTCGGGAAAAACTGTTTTTT. Protein sequence: CASHSRASPLREKLFF.

This chain uses TRBV7-9 with TRBJ1-1, with unresolved D. The V gene's germline CDR1 is SEHNR and CDR2 FQNEAQ (reference sequence). CDR3 length: 14 amino acids. Trimming removed 1 base at V and 4 bases at J, with 10 bases between. The CDR3 DNA reads TGTGCCAGCAGCTTAGGGGCCAGGCCCACTGAAGCTTTCTTT. Translation gives CASSLGARPTEAFF.

The V and J genes are TRBV5-5 and TRBJ2-4, with 8 bases lining up with TRBD1. Trimming removed 2 bases from V and 8 bases from J; junction bases left unmatched: 9. Germline V lookup: CDR1 SGHKS, CDR2 YYEKEE (reference sequence). The CDR3 is 15 amino acids. Here the CDR3 reads CASSFRSTGGDIQYF. CDR3 bases: TGTGCCAGCAGCTTTCGGAGCACAGGGGGAGACATTCAGTACTTC. The entire variable domain, with the rest obtained from reference TRBV5-5 and TRBJ2-4, is as follows: DAGVTQSPTHLIKTRGQQVTLRCSPISGHKSVSWYQQVLGQGPQFIFQYYEKEERGRGNFPDRFSARQFPNYSSELNVNALLLGDSALYLCASSFRSTGGDIQYFGAGTRLSVL.

J is TRBJ2-7 and V is TRBV18; 13 bases line up with TRBD2. Looked up from germline, CDR1 is KGHSH and CDR2 is LQKENI. V lost 5 bases, J lost 0 bases, and 4 bases stayed unmatched. There are 16 residues in the CDR3. As DNA, the CDR3 is TGTGCCAGCTCAAAGACTAGCGGGGGGCCCTCCTACGAGCAGTACTTC. It codes for CASSKTSGGPSYEQYF.

The chain employs TRBV5-1 and TRBJ1-2; tentative D call: TRBD1 (5 bases). In germline, CDR1 is SGHRS, CDR2 YFSETQ. The CDR3 sequence is 16 residues long. V gave up 6 bases and J gave up 1 base, with 19 bases separating them. The CDR3 is CASKEGSGTFNYGYTF. The CDR3, as DNA: TGCGCCAGCAAAGAGGGGTCCGGGACTTTTAACTATGGCTACACCTTC.

This clone occurred a few times. In nucleotides, the CDR3 is TGCGCCAGCAGCCAAGGGAGGGGCCCACTCTCCTATGGCTACACCTTC. This codes for CASSQGRGPLSYGYTF. J is TRBJ1-2 and V is TRBV4-1, with D possibly TRBD1 on 5 matching bases. The CDR3 covers 16 residues. CDR1 MGHRA and CDR2 YSYEKL come from the germline V gene. The V end lost 1 base, the J end lost 4 bases, and 16 bases lay between the germline ends.

The gene calls are TRBV7-9 and TRBJ2-1; 7 positions match TRBD2. With V trimmed by 1 base and J by 6 bases, 3 bases remained unmatched. The V gene's germline CDR1 is SEHNR and CDR2 FQNEAQ (reference sequence). This CDR3 comprises 14 residues. This chain's CDR3 is CASSLGLARNEQFF. CDR3 bases: TGTGCCAGCAGCTTAGGACTAGCTCGCAATGAGCAGTTCTTC.

V usage is TRBV4-1 and J usage is TRBJ2-2, with 7 bases that match TRBD2. The CDR3 runs to 16 residues. J gave up 5 bases and V 2 bases, and 8 bases lay outside the gene matches. Germline V lookup: CDR1 MGHRA, CDR2 YSYEKL. CDR3: CASSQYPGGETGELFF. The CDR3 nucleotides read TGCGCCAGCAGCCAATATCCGGGAGGAGAGACCGGGGAGCTGTTTTTT.

The chain employs TRBV24-1 and TRBJ1-1; 9 nucleotides align to TRBD1. This CDR3 region has 16 residues. The germline V gene encodes CDR1 KGHDR and CDR2 SFDVKD. Unmatched junction bases numbered 13, after V lost 9 bases and J lost 3 bases. The CDR3 reads CATSVGTGWYYTEAFF. CDR3 DNA sequence: TGTGCCACCTCAGTCGGGACAGGGTGGTATTACACTGAAGCTTTCTTT.

The rearrangement uses TRBV4-1 and TRBJ1-3; 10 positions match TRBD1. The CDR3 runs to 17 residues. CDR1 and CDR2 (germline): MGHRA, YSYEKL. V gave up 3 bases and J gave up 3 bases; unmatched junction bases: 8. This chain's CDR3 is CASSHPGQGSDGNTIYF. CDR3 nucleotide sequence: TGCGCCAGCAGCCACCCGGGACAGGGGAGTGATGGAAACACCATATATTTT.

The chain combines TRBV4-1 with TRBJ1-2, with 9 nucleotides matching TRBD1. Germline lookup yields CDR1 MGHRA and CDR2 YSYEKL. CDR3 length equals 16 residues. With 3 bases clipped from V and 4 bases from J, the junction kept 9 bases outside the gene matches. The CDR3 nucleotides are TGCGCCAGCAGCCACCCCAAGGGGACAGGGACCTATGGCTACACCTTC. This sequence encodes CASSHPKGTGTYGYTF.

The chain uses TRBV6-6 and TRBJ2-3; tentatively, D is TRBD2 (5 bases). The V gene's germline CDR1 is MNHNY and CDR2 SVGAGI (reference sequence). CDR3 length equals 15 residues. The germline V and J ends were trimmed by 5 bases and 4 bases, with 16 bases remaining between them. The CDR3 is CASSGRRPSADTQYF. The CDR3 nucleotides are TGTGCCAGCAGTGGACGGAGGCCTTCGGCAGATACGCAGTATTTT.

The chain joins TRBV15 to TRBJ2-4; 7 nucleotides align to TRBD1. The CDR3 sequence is 17 residues long. After removal of 0 bases from V and 0 bases from J, the junction contained 5 bases not matched to a gene. The germline gives CDR1 LNHNV, CDR2 YYDKDF (reference sequence). This chain's CDR3 is CATSRDLGTVAKNIQYF. For the CDR3, the DNA is TGTGCCACCAGCAGAGATTTAGGGACAGTAGCCAAAAACATTCAGTACTTC.

This clone was detected once. V and J are TRBV7-9 and TRBJ2-1; D might be TRBD2 (6 bases). The germline V and J ends were trimmed by 4 bases and 4 bases, with 14 bases remaining between them. The CDR3 is made up of 15 amino acids. Germline CDR1 and CDR2: SEHNR and FQNEAQ (reference sequence). CDR3 coding DNA: TGTGCCAGCAGCTCTCGGGGACTCCAATACAATGAGCAGTTCTTC. Translating gives CASSSRGLQYNEQFF.

The gene calls are TRBV4-1 and TRBJ1-3; D remains unclear. CDR3 length: 16 amino acids. The germline CDR1 and CDR2 sequences are MGHRA and YSYEKL. Between the trimmed V and J ends, which lost 0 bases and 0 bases, there was a span of 9 bases. CDR3 in DNA: TGCGCCAGCAGCCAAGACCCGCACAGCTCTGGAAACACCATATATTTT. This gives the protein CASSQDPHSSGNTIYF.

This chain connects TRBV5-1 to TRBJ1-1; D not resolved. Germline assignment: CDR1 SGHRS and CDR2 YFSETQ. This CDR3 contains 14 residues. Deletions cut 3 bases from V and 2 bases from J, with 11 bases between. Written as DNA, the CDR3 is TGCGCCAGCAGCTGGAGGGCAGGTAACACTGAAGCTTTCTTT. This codes for CASSWRAGNTEAFF.

V usage is TRBV14 and J usage is TRBJ2-1; 7 bases agree with TRBD1. Looked up from germline, CDR1 is SGHDN and CDR2 is FVKESK. Trimming at V came to 4 bases and at J to 2 bases, leaving 14 bases not matched to a gene. The CDR3 has 18 amino acids. CDR3 loop: CASSPRAPGQMTYNEQFF. In nucleotides, the CDR3 is TGTGCCAGCAGCCCCAGAGCACCGGGACAGATGACCTACAATGAGCAGTTCTTC.

The gene calls are TRBV7-9 and TRBJ1-1; TRBD1 is a possible D gene (5 bases). Germline V gene lookup returns CDR1 SEHNR and CDR2 FQNEAQ (reference sequence). The CDR3 consists of 12 residues. Trimming took off 5 bases at V and 2 bases at J, with 6 bases between the two ends. The CDR3: CASSGANTEAFF. The CDR3, as DNA: TGTGCCAGCAGCGGGGCTAACACTGAAGCTTTCTTT.

This clone was detected only a few times. J is TRBJ1-2 and V is TRBV7-8; 8 nucleotides line up with TRBD1. This CDR3 contains 14 residues. Germline lookup yields CDR1 SGHVS and CDR2 FQNEAQ. J was trimmed by 8 bases and V by 6 bases; bases with no gene match: 11. The CDR3 loop is CASRLFQGAGGYTF. The CDR3 nucleotides read TGTGCCAGCAGGCTCTTCCAGGGGGCGGGCGGCTACACCTTC.